This T cell receptor (beta chain) was captured in a study of shared T cell receptors in the human thymus. Produced via immunoSEQ multiplex PCR; TCRdb's table is partial and in-frame only. The sample records more than 300,000 clones, just under 95% being singletons. This sequence was found in a human donor. The sequencing sample was made of thymocytes.

The CDR3 coding sequence is TGTGCCAGCAGTTCCACCAGGGGGGACACCGGGGAGCTGTTTTTT. The encoded protein is CASSSTRGDTGELFF. This chain connects TRBV28 to TRBJ2-2; maybe TRBD1 (7 bases). CDR1 is MDHEN and CDR2 is SYDVKM in the germline V gene. The CDR3 extends over 15 amino acids. V gave up 4 bases and J gave up 3 bases, with 12 bases separating them.